A single T cell receptor beta chain is shown here with its context. Its antigen is currently not known. No base-level quality is on record; no much larger clone is a single base apart. The sample is drawn from a study of shared clonotypes between healthy human individuals (dated by TCRdb to 2020 to 2022). Regarding the research as a whole: A few men and two women, aged 18 to 49 years, made up the cohort. For each donor, CD4 naive and CD4 memory were each run on three plates, CD8 naive on two plates, and CD8 memory on one plate. The study deeply sequenced blood TCR repertoires of five healthy adults to estimate repertoire size and the extent of clonotype sharing between individuals. Libraries were prepared and TCR repertoires were sequenced by different laboratories using diverse techniques, in order to increase sequencing depth and limit assay-specific biases. Per donor, leukapheresis produced somewhere between about 0.8 and 9 billion PBMCs. What the research found in general, with its limitations: Estimated clonotype richness was generally larger for naive than for memory subsets. Pairwise subsampling indicated that sequencing depth was expected to affect the degree of clonotype sharing among donors. Compared with non-shared clonotypes, clonotypes shared by all four sorted-subset donors had higher generation probabilities. Because the study included only a small number of donors, the genetic and exposure-history diversity represented was limited. Incomplete sequencing was indicated by rarefaction of sorted-subset datasets, despite the large sequencing depth. When several donors were compared, the shared fraction of clonotypes was 5% to 6.5% for naive CD4, less than 4% for naive CD8, about 2.5% for memory CD4, and approximately 0.4% for memory CD8. Only blood was sampled, and tissue TCR repertoires likely differ from those in blood.

TCR CDR3 regions were amplified from genomic DNA by multiplex PCR using the deep immunoSEQ assay. Extracted genomic DNA from each cell subset was distributed evenly across all wells of several immunoSEQ 96-well plates, and each plate was treated as a replicate. For sorted subsets, around 0.2 ug of genomic DNA, equivalent to some 33,000 T cell genomes, went into each replicate PCR. Purified libraries were quantified with a Qubit 3.0 fluorometer, sized on a Bioanalyzer 2100, and re-quantified with the KAPA Library Quantification kit. Every immunoSEQ 96-well plate was sequenced on a dedicated single-read 150-cycle Illumina NextSeq 550 flow cell. Per the original workflow: Because the immunoSEQ output included only junctional sequences and no quality scores, the filtering could not be the same as the filtering used for full-length reads. Sequences were annotated with PyIR, a Python wrapper for IgBLAST v1.9, and V/J genes and CDR3 were assigned using IMGT germline references. Any read was removed if the V/J assignment was weak (E-value above 1e-6), the CDR3 was missing, or the read contained stop codons, out-of-frame junctions, or ambiguous translated residues. V3J clonotypes were defined as sequences sharing an identical inferred V gene, J gene, and CDR3 amino acid sequence. The percentage overlap between two repertoires was calculated by dividing the number of shared unique clonotypes by the size of the smaller repertoire. Richness of each repertoire was evaluated using RTK rarefaction, the Chao1 estimator, and Recon v2.1 estimates of unobserved clonotypes. OLGA was used to compute generation probabilities for all TCRbeta clonotypes that the gDNA method yielded from a few donors. Drawn from immuneACCESS, this table holds only the in-frame rearrangements with V and J called that TCRdb kept. Clones are partly lost; checked studies trace under half to an unresolved V gene and leave the rest unexplained. From that table come the V and J calls and clone size; the DNA was used to work out D and trimming. For this sample there are a few hundred thousand clones; 96% appear just once. The ten largest clones take up 0.32% of the sample.

The donors were healthy, HIV-negative adults who had no recently reported acute infections or vaccinations. Every donor was a Caucasian adult living in Nashville, Tennessee, USA. CD8 memory samples combined magnetically selected CD45RO+ cells with CCR7-negative CD45RA+ effector memory (TemRA) cells. Blood was collected by leukapheresis, and PBMCs were isolated by Ficoll-Histopaque density gradient centrifugation and then cryopreserved in liquid nitrogen vapor phase. Analytical flow cytometry was used to check the purity and quantity of every magnetically sorted T cell population. Genomic DNA was isolated from every sorted fraction and measured by UV absorbance on a Nanodrop 2000c. This clonotype was sampled from a man aged 25-45 years in good health. Specimen: memory CD8+ T cells sorted from blood. The sample's cell subset or site label, decoded: CD45RO+ cells pooled with CCR7-negative TemRA cells.

Here is the DNA: TGTGCCAGCAGCTTTCTTGGCTCCTACGAGCAGTACTTC. This yields the protein CASSFLGSYEQYF. This chain is built from TRBV11-2 and TRBJ2-7; the D gene identity is not certain. CDR1 and CDR2, per the germline V gene, are SGHAT and FQNNGV. The CDR3 holds 13 amino acids from the cysteine to the phenylalanine. The only DNA kept is the CDR3, 39 bases in frame from the first base. V drops 3 bases and J drops 0 bases, leaving 6 bases in between.